These 7 T cell receptor beta chains share one sample of origin, sequenced in a study of vaccination and CD4 T cells after COVID-19 (dated by TCRdb to between 2021 and 2022). The treatment or condition label corresponds to: approximately 9-day PBMC culture with coronavirus spike peptide pools or control peptides (ViraFEST assay). These receptors are not linked to any known antigen. The protocol used for the library was PCR. The instrument given in TCRdb is Illumina iSeq 100. DNA from cultured CD4+ T cells was subjected to TCR sequencing with the Oncomine TCR Beta short-read assay at the Johns Hopkins FTIC core. TCRdb handled the public reads itself, with Q25 trimming in fastp and clone calling in MiXCR, and kept productive beta chains. Every distinct CDR3 protein forms one entry, paired with its most common genes and DNA. The sample yields about 21,000 distinct CDR3 sequences; about half were counted once. Approximately 9.4% of the sample is taken by the ten largest.

The sequenced sample consisted of CD4+ T cells from blood, cultured in vitro. These receptors were obtained from a human donor who had recovered from COVID-19.

The CDR3 here is CAISESGREETQYF. CDR3 bases: TGTGCCATCAGTGAGTCGGGCAGAGAAGAGACCCAGTACTTC. V and J are TRBV10-3 and TRBJ2-5; D gene unclear. Trimming cost V 0 bases and J 3 bases, with 8 bases left between them. Germline V gives CDR1 ENHRY, CDR2 SYGVKD. The CDR3 has 14 amino acids.

This clonotype is termed medium-sized. The chain is built from TRBV2 and TRBJ2-1, with 10 bases identical to TRBD1. The V and J ends lost 8 bases and 7 bases, in that order; junction bases with no gene match: 2. The germline CDR1 and CDR2 sequences are SNHLY and FYNNEI. This CDR3 has 12 residues. CDR3 residues: CASGDRGNEQFF. The CDR3 DNA follows: TGTGCCAGCGGGGACAGGGGTAATGAGCAGTTCTTC.

The rearrangement joins TRBV20-1 to TRBJ2-5, with TRBD2 as a possible D gene (6 bases). Trimming took off 3 bases at V and 5 bases at J, with 16 bases between the two ends. This CDR3 is 14 amino acids long. Germline V gene sequence: CDR1 DFQATT, CDR2 SNEGSKA (reference sequence). The DNA of the CDR3 is TGCAGTGCTAGGAGGGACTCGGGCGGGGAGACCCAGTACTTC. Residues: CSARRDSGGETQYF.

The chain combines TRBV20-1 with TRBJ2-1; 8 nucleotides agree with TRBD1. The CDR3 has 14 residues. CDR1 and CDR2 from the germline V gene are DFQATT and SNEGSKA (reference sequence). Trimming removed 1 base from V and 7 bases from J; junction bases left unmatched: 6. CDR3 nucleotides: TGCAGTGCTAGAGCAGGGGGCTACTCGAATGAGCAGTTCTTC. As protein: CSARAGGYSNEQFF.

V and J are TRBV6-2 or TRBV6-3 and TRBJ1-6; D ambiguous. Germline values: CDR1 MNHEY, CDR2 SVGEGT. The CDR3 covers 14 residues. Deletions cut 9 bases from V and 6 bases from J, with 15 bases between. The CDR3 DNA sequence: TGTGCCAGGAGGATACCCGCCCCTAATTCACCCCTCCACTTT. This codes for CARRIPAPNSPLHF.

The V gene is TRBV27, the J gene TRBJ1-6; 7 bases map to TRBD1. The ends lost 4 bases at V and 7 bases at J; junction bases unmatched: 1. The germline V gene has CDR1 MNHEY and CDR2 SMNVEV (reference sequence). The CDR3 spans 13 residues. This chain's CDR3 is CASSYRGNSPLHF. The CDR3 coding sequence is TGTGCCAGCAGTTACAGGGGCAATTCACCCCTCCACTTT.

This clonotype showed up just a few times. The CDR3 bases are TGTGCCAGCAGCCCTCTCAAGGGCAGGGTCGGTGGCTACACCTTC. Protein: CASSPLKGRVGGYTF. V is TRBV11-2 and J is TRBJ1-2; D perhaps matches TRBD1 (5 bases). The CDR3 is 15 amino acids. Trimming removed 5 bases at V and 7 bases at J, with 20 bases between. The germline CDR1 and CDR2 sequences are SGHAT and FQNNGV.